This T cell receptor (beta chain) was captured by sequencing in a study of identical twins. This CDR3 has 15 amino acids. CDR1 and CDR2 (germline): SGHDN, FVKESK. V dropped 0 bases and J dropped 5 bases, with 10 bases sitting between them. This clonotype was seen more than once but under ten times. Its antigen is unknown. TCRdb reprocessed the 5' RACE reads with MiXCR, giving one entry per CDR3 protein. This repertoire shows 300,000 to 350,000 distinct CDR3 sequences, around an eighth found once; its top ten account for around 7.8%. Study-wide points: Model-predicted out-of-frame TCR alpha sharing fell below observed values in monozygotic twins. Zero-insertion analyses could be partly confounded by invariant MAIT and iNKT cells. Twins shared out-of-frame alpha sequences with excess low generation probability. Reduced insertions were recorded for abundant cord blood beta clonotypes, with no such pattern in memory repertoires.

The data also belong to a second study, concerning yellow fever vaccine responses in identical twins.

The clonotype was recovered from a woman aged 18 to 35 in good health. Sequenced material: CD8+ T cells sorted from blood. V and J are TRBV14 and TRBJ2-2; the D gene is possibly TRBD2 (5 bases). DNA of the CDR3: TGTGCCAGCAGCCAAGAGGTCGGGGATACCGGGGAGCTGTTTTTT. Its translation: CASSQEVGDTGELFF.